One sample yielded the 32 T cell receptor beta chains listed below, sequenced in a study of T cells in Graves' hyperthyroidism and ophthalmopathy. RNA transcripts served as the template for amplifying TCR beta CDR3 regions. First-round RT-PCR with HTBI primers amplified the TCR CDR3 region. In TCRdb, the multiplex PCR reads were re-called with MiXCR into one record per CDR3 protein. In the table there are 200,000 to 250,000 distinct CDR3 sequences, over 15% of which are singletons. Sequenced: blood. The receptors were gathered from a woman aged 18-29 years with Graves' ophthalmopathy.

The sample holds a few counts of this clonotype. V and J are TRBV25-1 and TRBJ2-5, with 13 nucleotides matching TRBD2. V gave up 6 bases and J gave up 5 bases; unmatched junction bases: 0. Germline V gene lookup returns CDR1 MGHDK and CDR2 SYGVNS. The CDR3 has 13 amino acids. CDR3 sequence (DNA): TGTGCCAGCAGACTAGCGGGAGGGGAGACCCAGTACTTC. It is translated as CASRLAGGETQYF.

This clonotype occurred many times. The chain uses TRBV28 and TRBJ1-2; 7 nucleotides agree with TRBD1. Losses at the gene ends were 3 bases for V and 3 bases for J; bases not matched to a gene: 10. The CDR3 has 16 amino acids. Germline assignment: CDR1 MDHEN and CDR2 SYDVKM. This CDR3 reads CASSLVEGQIYYGYTF. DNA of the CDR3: TGTGCCAGCAGTTTGGTGGAGGGACAGATCTACTATGGCTACACCTTC.

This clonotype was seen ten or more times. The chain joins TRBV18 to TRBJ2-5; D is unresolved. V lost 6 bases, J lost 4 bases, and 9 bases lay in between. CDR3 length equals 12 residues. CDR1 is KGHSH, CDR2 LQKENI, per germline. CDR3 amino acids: CASSDSGETQYF. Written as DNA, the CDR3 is TGTGCCAGCTCCGACTCCGGAGAGACCCAGTACTTC.

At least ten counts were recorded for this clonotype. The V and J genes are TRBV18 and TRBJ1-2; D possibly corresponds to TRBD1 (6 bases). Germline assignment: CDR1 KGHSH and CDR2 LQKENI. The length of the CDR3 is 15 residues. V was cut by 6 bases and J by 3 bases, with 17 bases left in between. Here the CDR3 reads CASSRAKGGYYGYTF. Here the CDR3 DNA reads TGTGCCAGCTCCCGAGCGAAGGGGGGTTACTATGGCTACACCTTC.

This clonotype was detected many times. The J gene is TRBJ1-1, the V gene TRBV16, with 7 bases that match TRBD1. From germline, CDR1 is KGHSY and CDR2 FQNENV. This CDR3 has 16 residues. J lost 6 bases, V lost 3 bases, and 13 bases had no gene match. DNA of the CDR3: TGTGCCAGCAGCCACGATCTAGACAGGGCTGGGGCTGAAGCTTTCTTT. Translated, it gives CASSHDLDRAGAEAFF.

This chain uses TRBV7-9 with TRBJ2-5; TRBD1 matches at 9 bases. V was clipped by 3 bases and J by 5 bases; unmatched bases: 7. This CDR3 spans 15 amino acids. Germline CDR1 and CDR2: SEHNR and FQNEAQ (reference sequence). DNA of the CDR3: TGTGCCAGCAGCTTTCCCCCGGGACAGGGTGAGACCCAGTACTTC. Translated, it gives CASSFPPGQGETQYF.

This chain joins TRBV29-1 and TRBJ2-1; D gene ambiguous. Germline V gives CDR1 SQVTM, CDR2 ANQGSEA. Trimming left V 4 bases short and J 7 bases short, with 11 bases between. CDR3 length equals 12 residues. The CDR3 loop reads CSVGRNGNEQFF. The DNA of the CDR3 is TGCAGCGTTGGGCGGAACGGGAATGAGCAGTTCTTC.

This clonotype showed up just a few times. Here the CDR3 reads CASSQVVIVEGPEAFF. DNA of the CDR3: TGCGCCAGCAGCCAAGTAGTGATTGTCGAGGGACCTGAAGCTTTCTTT. The J gene is TRBJ1-1, the V gene TRBV4-1, with a weak D call TRBD1 (5 bases). V dropped 1 base and J dropped 6 bases, with 18 bases sitting between them. The germline gives CDR1 MGHRA, CDR2 YSYEKL. The CDR3 totals 16 residues.

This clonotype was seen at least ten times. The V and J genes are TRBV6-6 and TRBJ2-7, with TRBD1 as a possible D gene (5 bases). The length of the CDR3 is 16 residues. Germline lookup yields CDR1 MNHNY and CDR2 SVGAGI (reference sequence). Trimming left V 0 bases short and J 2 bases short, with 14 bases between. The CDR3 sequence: CASSYSQGGPPYEQYF. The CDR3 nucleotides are TGTGCCAGCAGTTACTCCCAGGGCGGCCCTCCCTACGAGCAGTACTTC.

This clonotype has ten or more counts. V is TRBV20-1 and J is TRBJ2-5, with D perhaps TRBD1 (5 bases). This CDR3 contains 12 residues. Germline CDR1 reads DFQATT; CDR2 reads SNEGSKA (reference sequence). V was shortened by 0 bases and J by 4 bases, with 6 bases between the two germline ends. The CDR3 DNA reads TGCAGTGCTAGAGATGACAGAGAGACCCAGTACTTC. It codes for CSARDDRETQYF.

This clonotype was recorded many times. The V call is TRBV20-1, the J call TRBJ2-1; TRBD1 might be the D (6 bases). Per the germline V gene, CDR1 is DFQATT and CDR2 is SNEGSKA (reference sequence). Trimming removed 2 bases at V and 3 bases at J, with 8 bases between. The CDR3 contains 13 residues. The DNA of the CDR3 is TGCAGTGCTAGACGGGACAACTACAATGAGCAGTTCTTC. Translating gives CSARRDNYNEQFF.

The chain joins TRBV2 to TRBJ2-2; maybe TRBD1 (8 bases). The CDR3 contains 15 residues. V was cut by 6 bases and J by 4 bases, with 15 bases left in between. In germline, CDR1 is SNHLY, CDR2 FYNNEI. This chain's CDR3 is CASSNHRGGTGELFF. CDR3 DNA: TGTGCCAGCAGCAACCACAGGGGGGGCACCGGGGAGCTGTTTTTT.

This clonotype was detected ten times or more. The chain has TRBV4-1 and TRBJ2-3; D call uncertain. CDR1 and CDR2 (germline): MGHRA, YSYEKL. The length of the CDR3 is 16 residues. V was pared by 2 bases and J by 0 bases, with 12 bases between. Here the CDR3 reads CASSQSLVISTDTQYF. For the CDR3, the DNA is TGCGCCAGCAGCCAATCTCTGGTAATAAGCACAGATACGCAGTATTTT.

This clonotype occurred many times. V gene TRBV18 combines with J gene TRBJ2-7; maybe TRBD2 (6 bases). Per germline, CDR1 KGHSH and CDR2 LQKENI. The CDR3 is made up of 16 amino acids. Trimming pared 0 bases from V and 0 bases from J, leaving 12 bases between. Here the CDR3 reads CASSPPGLYSSYEQYF. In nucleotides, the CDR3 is TGTGCCAGCTCACCACCGGGACTGTATAGCTCCTACGAGCAGTACTTC.

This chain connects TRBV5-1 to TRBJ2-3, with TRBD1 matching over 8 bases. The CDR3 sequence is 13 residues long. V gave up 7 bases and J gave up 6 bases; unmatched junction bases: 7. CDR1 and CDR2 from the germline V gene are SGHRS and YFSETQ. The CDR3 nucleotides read TGCGCCAGCGCGCAGGGGGCCGAGGATACGCAGTATTTT. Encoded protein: CASAQGAEDTQYF.

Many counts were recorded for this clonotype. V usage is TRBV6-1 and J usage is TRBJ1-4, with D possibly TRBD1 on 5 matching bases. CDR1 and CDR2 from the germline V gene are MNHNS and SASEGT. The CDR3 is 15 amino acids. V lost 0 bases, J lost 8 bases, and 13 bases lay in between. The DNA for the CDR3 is TGTGCCAGCAGTGAAGCGGTGGGGCTAGGGGAAAAACTGTTTTTT. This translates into CASSEAVGLGEKLFF.

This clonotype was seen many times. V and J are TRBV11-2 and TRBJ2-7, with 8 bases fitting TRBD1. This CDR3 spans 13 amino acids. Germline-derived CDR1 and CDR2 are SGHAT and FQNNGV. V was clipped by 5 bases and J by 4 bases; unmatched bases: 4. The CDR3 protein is CASSPDRVYEQYF. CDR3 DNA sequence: TGTGCCAGCAGCCCGGACAGGGTTTACGAGCAGTACTTC.

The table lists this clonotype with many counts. CDR3 sequence (DNA): TGCGCCAGCAGTCAGACTAGCGGGAGTAACGAGCAGTACTTC. Its protein is CASSQTSGSNEQYF. This chain links TRBV5-1 with TRBJ2-7; 12 bases agree with TRBD2. The germline V gene has CDR1 SGHRS and CDR2 YFSETQ. Germline trimming cut 5 bases from V and 5 bases from J; bases unmatched to any gene: 5. This CDR3 has 14 amino acids.

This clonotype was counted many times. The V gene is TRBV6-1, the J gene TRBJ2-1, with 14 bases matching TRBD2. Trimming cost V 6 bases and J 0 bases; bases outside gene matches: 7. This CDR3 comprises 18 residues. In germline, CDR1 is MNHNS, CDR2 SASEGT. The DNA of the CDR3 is TGTGCCAGCAGATCCGGACTAGCGGGAGGACACTCCTACAATGAGCAGTTCTTC. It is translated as CASRSGLAGGHSYNEQFF.

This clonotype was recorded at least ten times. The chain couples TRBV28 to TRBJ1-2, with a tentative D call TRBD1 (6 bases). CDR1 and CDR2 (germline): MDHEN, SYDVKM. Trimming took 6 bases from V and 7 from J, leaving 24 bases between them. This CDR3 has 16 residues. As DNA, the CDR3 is TGTGCCAGCAGCCTTATGCCGGGACAAAATACGGGTGGCTACACCTTC. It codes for CASSLMPGQNTGGYTF.

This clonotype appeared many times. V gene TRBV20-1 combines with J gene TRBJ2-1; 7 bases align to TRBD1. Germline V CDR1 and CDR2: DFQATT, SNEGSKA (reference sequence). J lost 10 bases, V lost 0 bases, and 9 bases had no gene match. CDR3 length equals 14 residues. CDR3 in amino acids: CSAREGERGQEQFF. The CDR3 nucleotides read TGCAGTGCTAGAGAGGGGGAGAGGGGGCAAGAGCAGTTCTTC.

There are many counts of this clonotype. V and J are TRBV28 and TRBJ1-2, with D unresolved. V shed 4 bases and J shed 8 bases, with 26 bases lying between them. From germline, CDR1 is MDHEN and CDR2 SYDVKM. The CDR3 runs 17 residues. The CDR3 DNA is TGTGCCAGCAGTTACAACACTCAACAGCTCCAACTGTGGGGCTACACCTTC. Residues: CASSYNTQQLQLWGYTF.

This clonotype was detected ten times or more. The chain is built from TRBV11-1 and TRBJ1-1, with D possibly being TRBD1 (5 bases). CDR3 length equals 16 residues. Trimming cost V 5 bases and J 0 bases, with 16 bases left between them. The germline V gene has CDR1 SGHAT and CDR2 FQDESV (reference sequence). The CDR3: CASSTGTAFMNTEAFF. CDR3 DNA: TGTGCCAGCAGCACCGGGACGGCCTTTATGAACACTGAAGCTTTCTTT.

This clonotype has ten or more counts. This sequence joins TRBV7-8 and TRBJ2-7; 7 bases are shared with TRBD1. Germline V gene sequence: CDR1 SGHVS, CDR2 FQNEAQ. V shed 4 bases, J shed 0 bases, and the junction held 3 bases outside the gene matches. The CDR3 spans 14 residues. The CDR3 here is CASSSGQSSYEQYF. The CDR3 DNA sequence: TGTGCCAGCAGCTCGGGACAGAGCTCCTACGAGCAGTACTTC.

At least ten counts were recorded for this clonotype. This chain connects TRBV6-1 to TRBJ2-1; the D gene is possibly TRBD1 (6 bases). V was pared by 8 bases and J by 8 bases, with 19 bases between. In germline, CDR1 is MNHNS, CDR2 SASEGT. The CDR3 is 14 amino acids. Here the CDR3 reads CASGEQGGVDEQFF. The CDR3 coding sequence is TGTGCCAGCGGAGAACAGGGTGGAGTCGATGAGCAGTTCTTC.

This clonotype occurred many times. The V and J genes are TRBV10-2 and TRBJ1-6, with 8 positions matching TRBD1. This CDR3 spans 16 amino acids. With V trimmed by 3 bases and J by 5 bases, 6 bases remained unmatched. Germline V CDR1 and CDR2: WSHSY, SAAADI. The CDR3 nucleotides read TGCGCCAGCAGTGATCGCGGACAGGGAGATAATTCACCCCTCCACTTT. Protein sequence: CASSDRGQGDNSPLHF.

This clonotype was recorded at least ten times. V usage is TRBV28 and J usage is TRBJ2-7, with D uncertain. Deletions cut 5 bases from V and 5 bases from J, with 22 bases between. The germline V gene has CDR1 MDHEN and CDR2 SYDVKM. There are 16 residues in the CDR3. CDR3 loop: CASSPWGSVSWNEQYF. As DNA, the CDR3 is TGTGCCAGCAGTCCCTGGGGTTCCGTCTCCTGGAACGAGCAGTACTTC.

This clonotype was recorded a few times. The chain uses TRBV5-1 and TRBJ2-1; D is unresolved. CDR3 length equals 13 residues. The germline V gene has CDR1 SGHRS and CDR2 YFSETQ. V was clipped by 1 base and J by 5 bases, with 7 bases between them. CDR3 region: CASSLFDNNEQFF. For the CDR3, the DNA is TGCGCCAGCAGCTTGTTCGATAACAATGAGCAGTTCTTC.

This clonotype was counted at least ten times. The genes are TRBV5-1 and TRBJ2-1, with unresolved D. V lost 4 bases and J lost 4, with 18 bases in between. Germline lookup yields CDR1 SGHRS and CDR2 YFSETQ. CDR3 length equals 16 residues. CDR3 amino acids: CASSPPRGPTYNEQFF. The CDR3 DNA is TGCGCCAGCAGCCCCCCCCGCGGCCCAACGTACAATGAGCAGTTCTTC.

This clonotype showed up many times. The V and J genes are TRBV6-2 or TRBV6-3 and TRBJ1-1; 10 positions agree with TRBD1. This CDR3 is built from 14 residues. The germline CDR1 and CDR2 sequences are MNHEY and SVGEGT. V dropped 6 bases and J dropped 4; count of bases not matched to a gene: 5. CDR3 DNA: TGTGCCAGCAGAAAGACAGGGGGCATCACTGAAGCTTTCTTT. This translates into CASRKTGGITEAFF.

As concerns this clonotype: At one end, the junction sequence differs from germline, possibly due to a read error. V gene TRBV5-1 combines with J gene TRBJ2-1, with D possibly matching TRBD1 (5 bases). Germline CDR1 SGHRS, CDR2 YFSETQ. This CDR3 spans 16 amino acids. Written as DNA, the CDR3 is TGCGCCAGCAGCTTCACCACAGGCGCCTCCTACAGTGAGCAGTTCTTC. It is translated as CASSFTTGASYSEQFF.

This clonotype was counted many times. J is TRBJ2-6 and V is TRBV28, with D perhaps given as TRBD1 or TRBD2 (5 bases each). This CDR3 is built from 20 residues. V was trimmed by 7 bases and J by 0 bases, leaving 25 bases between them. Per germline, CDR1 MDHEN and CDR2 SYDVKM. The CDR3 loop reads CASIFGGRGPFRSGANVLTF. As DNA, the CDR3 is TGTGCCAGCATCTTCGGAGGAAGGGGTCCATTTCGCTCTGGGGCCAACGTCCTGACTTTC.